This is a list of T cell receptor beta chains from one sample in a study of cytomegalovirus exposure and HLA in healthy donors. Repertoires were generated with immunoSEQ multiplex PCR, while TCRdb's copy carries only in-frame clones and drops some. The sample records some 120,000 clones, under 85% being singletons. Specimen: PBMCs. The receptors originated from a woman between 18 and 30 years old in good health and CMV-seronegative. CDR3s include the opening cysteine and the closing phenylalanine or tryptophan. The D gene is left open where the match is weak. Only some rows state a clone size, as once, few, many or a class for expanded clones.

clone size	D gene	V gene	J gene	CDR3 DNA	CDR3 protein
NA	TRBD1	TRBV5-1	TRBJ1-1	TGCGCCAGCAGCGCGGGACAGATGAACACTGAAGCTTTCTTT	CASSAGQMNTEAFF
NA	NA	TRBV9	TRBJ1-1	TGTGCCAGCAGCGAGGGGGAGAGGAACACTGAAGCTTTCTTT	CASSEGERNTEAFF
NA	NA	TRBV6-1	TRBJ1-5	TGTGCCAGCGCCCTTGAACCAGGGGATCAGCCCCAGCATTTT	CASALEPGDQPQHF
few	NA	TRBV5-1	TRBJ1-2	TGCGCCAGCAGCTCGCGAGCTTTAGATGGCTACACCTTC	CASSSRALDGYTF
NA	NA	TRBV7-9	TRBJ1-1	TGTGCCAGCAGCTTATACGGGGGGCAGACTGAAGCTTTCTTT	CASSLYGGQTEAFF
NA	TRBD1	TRBV19	TRBJ1-6	TGTGCCAGTAGTGCCGACAGGGCCACCAAGGGTAATTCACCCCTCCACTTT	CASSADRATKGNSPLHF
NA	NA	TRBV6-4	TRBJ2-2	TGTGCCAGCATGCGGACACCGAACACCGGGGAGCTGTTTTTT	CASMRTPNTGELFF
NA	NA	TRBV19	TRBJ1-2	TGTGCCAGTAGTGGGCAGGGCGCGGATGGCTACACCTTC	CASSGQGADGYTF
NA	TRBD2	TRBV5-6	TRBJ2-1	TGTGCCAGCAGCTCAGGACTAGCGGGGGGGCATAACAATGAGCAGTTCTTC	CASSSGLAGGHNNEQFF
NA	NA	TRBV27	TRBJ1-2	TGTGCCAGCAGTTCGGGCAGGAGGAACTATGGCTACACCTTC	CASSSGRRNYGYTF
once	NA	TRBV27	TRBJ1-2	TGTGCCAGCAGCTACTACCCAGGGAACGGCTACACCTTC	CASSYYPGNGYTF
NA	TRBD1	TRBV28	TRBJ1-5	TGTGCCAGCAGTTCCATTCGAGACAGGGTGGAAAGTCAGGATTTT	CASSSIRDRVESQDF
NA	NA	TRBV5-1	TRBJ1-5	TGCGCCAGCAGCTTTTCTCTGGGGGCTCAGCCCCAGCATTTT	CASSFSLGAQPQHF
once	NA	TRBV6-5	TRBJ2-7	TGTGCCAGCCACCGTTTGGGAGACTACGAGCAGTACTTC	CASHRLGDYEQYF
NA	NA	TRBV28	TRBJ1-6	TGTGCCAGCAGTTTCCGAGGGGAGGCATCACCCCTCCACTTT	CASSFRGEASPLHF
NA	NA	TRBV30	TRBJ1-2	TGTGCCTGGAGAACTACGCCAGTTAGGCATGGCTACACCTTC	CAWRTTPVRHGYTF
NA	TRBD2	TRBV5-1	TRBJ2-7	TGCGCCAGCAGCCGGACTAGCGGGGGGGCCTTCTACGAGCAGTACTTC	CASSRTSGGAFYEQYF
NA	TRBD1	TRBV6-6	TRBJ1-6	TGTGCCAGCGGGGGGACAGGCAATTCACCCCTCCACTTT	CASGGTGNSPLHF
NA	NA	TRBV2	TRBJ1-2	TGTGCCAGCAGCTCTCGGGGAGGCTACACCTTC	CASSSRGGYTF
few	TRBD1	TRBV2	TRBJ1-2	TGTGCCAGCAGTGAGTCGGGCAGGGGGCGAGGAGGCTACACCTTC	CASSESGRGRGGYTF
NA	TRBD1	TRBV29-1	TRBJ2-5	TGCAGCGTTGAAGGTGACAGGGGGCCGGAGACCCAGTACTTC	CSVEGDRGPETQYF
NA	NA	TRBV27	TRBJ1-1	TGTGCCAGCAGTTTAACGGTGAACACTGAAGCTTTCTTT	CASSLTVNTEAFF
NA	TRBD1	TRBV5-1	TRBJ1-4	TGCGCCAGCAGCCCGACAGGGATTGTCAATTACGATGAAAAACTGTTTTTT	CASSPTGIVNYDEKLFF
NA	NA	TRBV7-4	TRBJ2-7	TGTGCCAGCAGCTTATGGTGGGGAAACAGGTCGAGGAACGAGCAGTACTTC	CASSLWWGNRSRNEQYF
NA	NA	TRBV29-1	TRBJ1-1	TGCAGCGTCTCGAGGAGTGATCTACTTGAAGCTTTCTTT	CSVSRSDLLEAFF
NA	NA	TRBV4-1	TRBJ2-7	TGCGCCAGCAGCCAAGATCAACAGACCACCTACGAGCAGTACTTC	CASSQDQQTTYEQYF
once	TRBD1	TRBV4-1	TRBJ2-7	TGCGCCAGCAGCCAAGGCCCACAGGGGGCATCCTACGAGCAGTACTTC	CASSQGPQGASYEQYF
once	NA	TRBV6-1	TRBJ1-1	TGTGCCAGCCGAGCGGGGGGTGGAGACACTGAAGCTTTCTTT	CASRAGGGDTEAFF
NA	NA	TRBV12-5	TRBJ2-6	TGTGCTAGTGGGCTACAGGGTAGCTCTGGGGCCAACGTCCTGACTTTC	CASGLQGSSGANVLTF
NA	TRBD2	TRBV28	TRBJ2-2	TGTGCCAGCTGCGGGACTAGCGGGGCCGGGGAGCTGTTTTTT	CASCGTSGAGELFF
NA	TRBD1	TRBV5-1	TRBJ2-7	TGCGCCAGCAGCCTACAGCCGACAGGGGGCTCCTACGAGCAGTACTTC	CASSLQPTGGSYEQYF
NA	NA	TRBV10-1	TRBJ2-7	TGCGCCAGCAGTGAGGTGCGGGGAGCCTACGAGCAGTACTTC	CASSEVRGAYEQYF
NA	TRBD1	TRBV29-1	TRBJ2-5	TGCAGCGCTTCCGACCGGGACAGGGGGCGAGGGGAGACCCAGTACTTC	CSASDRDRGRGETQYF
few	TRBD1	TRBV5-1	TRBJ1-5	TGCGCCAGCAGCTTGTTACCTGGACAGGGCGATCAGCCCCAGCATTTT	CASSLLPGQGDQPQHF
NA	TRBD1	TRBV4-2	TRBJ1-2	TGTGCCAGCACCCGGACAGGGGGCGACTATGGCTACACCTTC	CASTRTGGDYGYTF
few	NA	TRBV27	TRBJ1-6	TGTGCCAGCAGGCAGGGAAATTGGTCACCCCTCCACTTT	CASRQGNWSPLHF
once	TRBD2	TRBV5-1	TRBJ2-3	TGCGCCAGCAGCGCCGGGACTAGCGGGGGGCTCACGCAGTATTTT	CASSAGTSGGLTQYF
few	NA	TRBV2	TRBJ2-1	TGTGCCAGCAGTGAACGGGGGTTCAATGAGCAGTTCTTC	CASSERGFNEQFF
NA	NA	TRBV9	TRBJ1-5	TGTGCCAGCAGCACCGGAGCCTCGGGCAATCAGCCCCAGCATTTT	CASSTGASGNQPQHF
NA	TRBD1	TRBV29-1	TRBJ1-2	TGCAGCGTTGGGCAGGGGGGCGGCTACACCTTC	CSVGQGGGYTF